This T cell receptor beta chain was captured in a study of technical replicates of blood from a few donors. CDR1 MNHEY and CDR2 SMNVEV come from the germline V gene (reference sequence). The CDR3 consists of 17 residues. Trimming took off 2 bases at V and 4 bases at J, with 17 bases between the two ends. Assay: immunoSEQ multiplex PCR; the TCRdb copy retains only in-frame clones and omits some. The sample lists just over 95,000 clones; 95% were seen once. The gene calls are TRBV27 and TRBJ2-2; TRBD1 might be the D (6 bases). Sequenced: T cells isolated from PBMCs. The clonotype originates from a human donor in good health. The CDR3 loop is CASSLSRRGRGTGELFF. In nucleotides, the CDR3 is TGTGCCAGCAGTTTAAGCCGCAGGGGTAGAGGCACCGGGGAGCTGTTTTTT.